What follows are 18 T cell receptor beta chains derived from one specimen sequenced in a study of T cell responses to AZD1222 COVID-19 vaccine. TCRdb's table, derived via immunoSEQ multiplex PCR, lists solely in-frame clones and lacks some. The sample carries 110,000 or so clones, 85% to 90% recorded once. This specimen consisted of peripheral blood, obtained 28 days after the second AZD1222 dose. The receptors originated from an adult who received the AZD1222 COVID-19 vaccine.

The chain recombines TRBV4-2 with TRBJ2-7; the match to TRBD2 covers 7 bases. J lost 3 bases, V lost 3 bases, and 11 bases had no gene match. The length of the CDR3 is 16 residues. From germline, CDR1 is LGHNA and CDR2 YNFKEQ. CDR3 protein: CASSHRSSGESYEQYF. The CDR3 region has the DNA TGTGCCAGCAGCCACCGATCGAGCGGGGAAAGCTACGAGCAGTACTTC.

This clone has a single count. The V call is TRBV6-5, the J call TRBJ2-3; 7 nucleotides match TRBD1. After removal of 9 bases from V and 2 bases from J, the junction contained 5 bases not matched to a gene. The CDR3 runs to 13 residues. CDR1 is MNHEY, CDR2 SVGAGI, per germline. The CDR3 DNA sequence: TGTGCCAGTATGACAGGGCTCACAGATACGCAGTATTTT. It yields the protein CASMTGLTDTQYF.

This clone is a singleton in its sample. V and J are TRBV4-1 and TRBJ1-4, with a tentative D call TRBD1 (5 bases). Between the trimmed V and J ends, which lost 3 bases and 0 bases, there was a span of 8 bases. The CDR3 is 15 amino acids. Germline V gene data show CDR1 as MGHRA and CDR2 as YSYEKL. This chain's CDR3 is CASSQQGATNEKLFF. CDR3 nucleotides: TGCGCCAGCAGCCAGCAGGGCGCAACTAATGAAAAACTGTTTTTT.

The J gene is TRBJ1-5, the V gene TRBV7-3, with D unclear. The CDR3 consists of 13 residues. V lost 3 bases, J lost 8 bases, and 11 bases lay in between. The V gene's germline CDR1 is SGHTA and CDR2 FQGTGA. The CDR3 DNA sequence: TGTGCCAGCAGCTTGACATTTCGGGAGCCCCAGCATTTT. Amino acid sequence: CASSLTFREPQHF.

This clone was seen only a few times. The V and J genes are TRBV6-2 or TRBV6-3 and TRBJ1-2, with 7 nucleotides matching TRBD1. This CDR3 has 16 residues. The germline V gene encodes CDR1 MNHEY and CDR2 SVGEGT. Losses at the gene ends were 2 bases for V and 2 bases for J; bases not matched to a gene: 8. The CDR3 here is CASSYPDSDRNYGYTF. DNA for the CDR3: TGTGCCAGCAGTTACCCTGATTCGGACAGGAACTATGGCTACACCTTC.

The V call is TRBV2, the J call TRBJ1-5; D might be TRBD1 (6 bases). This CDR3 region has 14 residues. Trimming shortened V by 8 bases and J by 6 bases, and 17 bases separated the two germline ends. The germline V gene encodes CDR1 SNHLY and CDR2 FYNNEI. CDR3 amino acids: CASGGAGRTQPQHF. Written as DNA, the CDR3 is TGTGCCAGCGGGGGGGCAGGGCGAACTCAGCCCCAGCATTTT.

The V gene is TRBV5-1, the J gene TRBJ1-1; 9 nucleotides match TRBD1. From germline, CDR1 is SGHRS and CDR2 YFSETQ. V lost 5 bases and J lost 4; bases outside the gene matches: 0. The CDR3 consists of 12 residues. CDR3 DNA: TGCGCCAGCAGGACAGGGGGCACTGAAGCTTTCTTT. Amino acid sequence: CASRTGGTEAFF.

This clone was counted a few times. The chain couples TRBV5-4 to TRBJ1-6; possible D gene TRBD1, 5 bases. V was clipped by 5 bases and J by 0 bases, with 6 bases between them. The CDR3 runs 14 residues. The V gene's germline CDR1 is SGHNT and CDR2 YYREEE (reference sequence). CDR3 residues: CASSGGSYNSPLHF. The CDR3 DNA is TGTGCCAGCAGTGGGGGCTCCTATAATTCACCCCTCCACTTT.

The CDR3: CASSLGSRTEKLFF. CDR3 in DNA: TGTGCCAGCAGTTTAGGAAGCCGTACTGAAAAACTGTTTTTT. The chain joins TRBV27 to TRBJ1-4; no clear D. The germline V gene encodes CDR1 MNHEY and CDR2 SMNVEV (reference sequence). The CDR3 length is 14 residues. V lost 2 bases and J 7 bases, leaving 11 bases between the germline ends. Complete variable domain (other parts from reference TRBV27 and TRBJ1-4): EAQVTQNPRYLITVTGKKLTVTCSQNMNHEYMSWYRQDPGLGLRQIYYSMNVEVTDKGDVPEGYKVSRKEKRNFPLILESPSPNQTSLYFCASSLGSRTEKLFFGSGTQLSVL.

This clone was picked up one time. This chain connects TRBV28 to TRBJ2-3, with 11 positions matching TRBD2. The CDR3 spans 14 residues. V lost 6 bases, J lost 6 bases, and 5 bases stayed unmatched. The germline V gene has CDR1 MDHEN and CDR2 SYDVKM. CDR3 region: CASRTSGSVDTQYF. Written as DNA, the CDR3 is TGTGCCAGCAGAACTAGCGGGAGCGTTGATACGCAGTATTTT. Full variable domain (outside the CDR3, taken from reference TRBV28 and TRBJ2-3): DVKVTQSSRYLVKRTGEKVFLECVQDMDHENMFWYRQDPGLGLRLIYFSYDVKMKEKGDIPEGYSVSREKKERFSLILESASTNQTSMYLCASRTSGSVDTQYFGPGTRLTVL.

This clone has a single count. The V gene is TRBV19, the J gene TRBJ1-5, with D perhaps TRBD1 (5 bases). CDR1 and CDR2 from the germline V gene are LNHDA and SQIVND (reference sequence). V was pared by 6 bases and J by 9 bases, with 12 bases between. The CDR3 contains 12 residues. The CDR3 bases are TGTGCCAGTAGCGGAGGGGAGGGGCCCCAGCATTTT. It translates to CASSGGEGPQHF.

V is TRBV21-1 and J is TRBJ2-5; TRBD2 is the table's D call, not checked against the DNA. TRBV21-1 is a pseudogene segment. The CDR3 runs to 15 residues. The CDR3 nucleotides read TGTGCCAGCAGCCGGGTAAACTCGGTCGGAGAGACCCAGTACTTC. Encoded protein: CASSRVNSVGETQYF.

The rearrangement joins TRBV2 to TRBJ2-3, with D uncertain. The V end was cut by 7 bases, the J end by 2 bases, with 7 bases between. Germline values: CDR1 SNHLY, CDR2 FYNNEI. This CDR3 comprises 12 residues. CDR3 protein: CASTWFTDTQYF. The DNA for the CDR3 is TGTGCCAGCACCTGGTTCACAGATACGCAGTATTTT.

This clone has a handful of counts. This chain joins TRBV6-5 and TRBJ2-1; 9 bases line up with TRBD1. CDR3 size: 13 residues. The germline CDR1 and CDR2 sequences are MNHEY and SVGAGI. J was trimmed by 7 bases and V by 2 bases; bases with no gene match: 0. The CDR3 spells CASSYGQGNEQFF. CDR3 bases: TGTGCCAGCAGTTACGGACAGGGGAATGAGCAGTTCTTC.

V is TRBV5-1 and J is TRBJ2-1; TRBD1 is a possible D gene (5 bases). CDR1 is SGHRS and CDR2 is YFSETQ in the germline V gene. The CDR3 sequence is 16 residues long. Deletions cut 4 bases from V and 1 base from J, with 15 bases between. The CDR3 loop is CASSTDRQTSYNEQFF. In DNA form, the CDR3 reads TGCGCCAGCAGCACCGACAGACAAACATCCTACAATGAGCAGTTCTTC.

The chain uses TRBV3-1 (or the pseudogene TRBV3-2) and TRBJ2-3, with 8 bases lining up with TRBD2. The V gene end was trimmed by 0 bases and the J gene end by 3 bases; junction bases not matched to a gene: 8. CDR3 length equals 17 residues. Looked up from germline, CDR1 is LGHDT and CDR2 is YNNKEL (reference sequence). The CDR3 bases are TGTGCCAGCAGCCAAGATAGGGCTAGCGGGTTGACAGATACGCAGTATTTT. Protein: CASSQDRASGLTDTQYF.

This chain uses TRBV24-1 with TRBJ1-2, with a possible D match to TRBD1 (6 bases). The CDR3 contains 13 residues. V lost 5 bases, J lost 5 bases, and 11 bases lay in between. Germline V gives CDR1 KGHDR, CDR2 SFDVKD. The CDR3 region has the DNA TGTGCCACCAGTGCGGGACAAATGTATGGCTACACCTTC. Its protein is CATSAGQMYGYTF.

The chain links TRBV28 to TRBJ1-3; no definite D call. Trimming took 10 bases from V and 0 from J, leaving 7 bases between them. CDR3 length equals 12 residues. Looked up from germline, CDR1 is MDHEN and CDR2 is SYDVKM. The CDR3 here is CATKRSGNTIYF. The DNA of the CDR3 is TGTGCCACCAAACGCTCTGGAAACACCATATATTTT. Supplemented by reference TRBV28 and TRBJ1-3, the full variable domain reads DVKVTQSSRYLVKRTGEKVFLECVQDMDHENMFWYRQDPGLGLRLIYFSYDVKMKEKGDIPEGYSVSREKKERFSLILESASTNQTSMYLCATKRSGNTIYFGEGSWLTVV.